This record looks at one T cell receptor (beta chain) sequence and its context. This sample is drawn from a study of blood T cell repertoires in COVID-19. Only in-frame clones appear in the TCRdb table, and some are missing; sequencing was by immunoSEQ multiplex PCR. The table includes a few hundred thousand clones, around 90% detected once. The CDR3 extends over 18 amino acids. Sequencing used PBMCs or T cells enriched from blood (not recorded which). The receptor was isolated from a young woman who had recovered from COVID-19. This chain connects TRBV21-1 to TRBJ2-6; the table assigns TRBD2, which was not confirmed against the DNA. TRBV21-1 is a pseudogene segment. The CDR3 DNA reads as TGTGCCAGCAGCCTATGGAAGACTGGAAACTCTGGGGCCAACGTCCTGACTTTC. As protein: CASSLWKTGNSGANVLTF.